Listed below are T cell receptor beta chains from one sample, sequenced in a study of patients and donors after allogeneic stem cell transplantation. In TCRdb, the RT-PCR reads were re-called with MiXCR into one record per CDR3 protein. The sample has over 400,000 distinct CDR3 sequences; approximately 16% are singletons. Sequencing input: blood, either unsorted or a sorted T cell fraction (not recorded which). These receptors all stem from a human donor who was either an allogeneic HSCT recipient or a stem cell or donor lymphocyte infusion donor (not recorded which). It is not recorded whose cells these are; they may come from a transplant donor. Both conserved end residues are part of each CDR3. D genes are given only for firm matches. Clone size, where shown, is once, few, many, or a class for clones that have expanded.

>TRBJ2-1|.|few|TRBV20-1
TGCAGTGCTAGAGATAACGGACAGTCCTACAATGAGCAGTTCTTC
CSARDNGQSYNEQFF
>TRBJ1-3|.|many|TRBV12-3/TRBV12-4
TGTGCCAGCAATCTGGGGATAGGCCCCGGAAACACCATATATTTT
CASNLGIGPGNTIYF
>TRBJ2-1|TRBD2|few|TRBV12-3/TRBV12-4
TGTGCCAGCAGTTTGGATAGACTAGCGGACTCCTACAATGAGCAGTTCTTC
CASSLDRLADSYNEQFF
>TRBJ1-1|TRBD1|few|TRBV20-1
TGCAGTGCTAGTGACCTTGGACAGGGTTTCACTGAAGCTTTCTTT
CSASDLGQGFTEAFF
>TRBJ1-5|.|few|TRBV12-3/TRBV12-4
TGTGCCAGCAGTTCTGTGGATCTGAGCAATCAGCCCCAGCATTTT
CASSSVDLSNQPQHF
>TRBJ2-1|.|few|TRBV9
TGTGCCAGCAGCCGCGGAGTGGGTCGAAGCTACAATGAGCAGTTCTTC
CASSRGVGRSYNEQFF
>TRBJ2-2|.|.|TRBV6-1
TGTGCCAGCATAAGGACACCGAACACCGGGGAGCTGTTTTTT
CASIRTPNTGELFF
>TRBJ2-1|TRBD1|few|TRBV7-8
TGTGCCAGCAGCCTTGACAGGGGGCGAGCCTTATACAATGAGCAGTTCTTC
CASSLDRGRALYNEQFF
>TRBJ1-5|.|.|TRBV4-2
TGTGCCAGCAGCCAAGACGACGGAAGCAATCAGCCCCAGCATTTT
CASSQDDGSNQPQHF
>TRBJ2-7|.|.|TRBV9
TGTGCCAGCAGCGCGACAGTCAATGGCTACGAGCAGTACTTC
CASSATVNGYEQYF
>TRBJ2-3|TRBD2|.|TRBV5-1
TGCGCCAGCAGCACCACTAGCGGGCGCACAGATACGCAGTATTTT
CASSTTSGRTDTQYF
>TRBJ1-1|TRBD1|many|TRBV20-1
TGCAGTGCAGGCCCAAGGACAGGGGTAACTGAAGCTTTCTTT
CSAGPRTGVTEAFF
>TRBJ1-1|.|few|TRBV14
TGTGCCAGCAGCCAAGTCGCCTGGGGCGGGACTGAAGCTTTCTTT
CASSQVAWGGTEAFF
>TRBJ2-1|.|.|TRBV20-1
TGCAGTGCTAGAAAGTCCAAAAAAAAAACCTACAATGAGCAGTTCTTC
CSARKSKKKTYNEQFF
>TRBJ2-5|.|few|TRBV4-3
TGCGCCAGCAGCCAAGCGCTCGGCAGCCAAGAGACCCAGTACTTC
CASSQALGSQETQYF
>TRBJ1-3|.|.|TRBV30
TGTGCCTGGAGTGAGACAGACCCTGCCCGGCGAAACACCATATATTTT
CAWSETDPARRNTIYF
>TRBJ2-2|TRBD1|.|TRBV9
TGTGCCAGCACCTGGGACAGGAGACTAAATAACACCGGGGAGCTGTTTTTT
CASTWDRRLNNTGELFF
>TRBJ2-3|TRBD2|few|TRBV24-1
TGTGCCACCAGTCTAGCGGACACAGATACGCAGTATTTT
CATSLADTDTQYF
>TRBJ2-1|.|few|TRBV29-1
TGCAGCGTTGAGGGCGGGGATCCCTACAATGAGCAGTTCTTC
CSVEGGDPYNEQFF
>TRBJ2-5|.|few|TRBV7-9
TGTGCCAGCAGCTTAAGGGGAGCGGTACCTAAACAAGAGACCCAGTACTTC
CASSLRGAVPKQETQYF
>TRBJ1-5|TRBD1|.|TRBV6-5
TGTGCCAGCAGTTTCCCGGGGACAGGGGCAAATCAGCCCCAGCATTTT
CASSFPGTGANQPQHF
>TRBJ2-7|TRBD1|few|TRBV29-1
TGCAGCGTTGTCACAGGGGACCTATACGAGCAGTACTTC
CSVVTGDLYEQYF
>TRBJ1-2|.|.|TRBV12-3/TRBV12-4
TGTGCCAGCAGCAGGGGCCAACATGGGGGCTACACCTTC
CASSRGQHGGYTF
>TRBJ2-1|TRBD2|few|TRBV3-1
TGTGCCAGCAGCCAGGGTAGGTTGGGAGGGCGGTCCGGAGAGCAGTTCTTC
CASSQGRLGGRSGEQFF
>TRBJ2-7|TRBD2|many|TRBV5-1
TGCGCCAGCAGCTACGGGACTAGCGGGAGTTACGAGCAGTACTTC
CASSYGTSGSYEQYF
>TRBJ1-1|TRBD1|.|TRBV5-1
TGCGCCAGCAGCCCCCCGGGACAGGCGAACACTGAAGCTTTCTTT
CASSPPGQANTEAFF
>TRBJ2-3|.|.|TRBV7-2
TGTGCCAGCACCATTACCCTAGCAGATACGCAGTATTTT
CASTITLADTQYF
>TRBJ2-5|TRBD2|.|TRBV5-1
TGCGCCAGCAGCTTGGGCCGGACTAGCGGGGGGGCAGAGACCCAGTACTTC
CASSLGRTSGGAETQYF
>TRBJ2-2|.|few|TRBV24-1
TGTGCCACCAGTGATTTGTGGGGAACCGGGGAGCTGTTTTTT
CATSDLWGTGELFF
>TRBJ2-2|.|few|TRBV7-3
TGTGCCAGCAGCCAAAGACCAACCGGGGAGCTGTTTTTT
CASSQRPTGELFF
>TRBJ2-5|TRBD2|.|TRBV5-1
TGCGCCAGCAGCTGGCCGGGACTAGCGGGAGGGCCGGGAGAGACCCAGTACTTC
CASSWPGLAGGPGETQYF
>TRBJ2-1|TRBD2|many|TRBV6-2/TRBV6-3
TGTGCCAGCCTGACTAGCGGGCTCTCCTACAATGAGCAGTTCTTC
CASLTSGLSYNEQFF
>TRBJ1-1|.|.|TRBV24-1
TGTGCCACCAGTGATTCTTTCGGAGGGAGCACTGAAGCTTTCTTT
CATSDSFGGSTEAFF
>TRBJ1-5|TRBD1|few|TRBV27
TGTGCCAGCAGTCCCCGACAGGGACCCAATCAGCCCCAGCATTTT
CASSPRQGPNQPQHF
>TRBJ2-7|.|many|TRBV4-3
TGCGCCAGCAGCCAAGATGCCCGATACGAGCAGTACTTC
CASSQDARYEQYF
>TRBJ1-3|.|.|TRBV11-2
TGTGCCAGCAGCTTATCGAGTTTTTCTGGAAACACCATATATTTT
CASSLSSFSGNTIYF
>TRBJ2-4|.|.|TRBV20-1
TGCAGTGCTCCCGACCCGGGGATAGCCAAAAACATTCAGTACTTC
CSAPDPGIAKNIQYF